The 21 T cell receptor beta chains below come from one sample, sequenced in a study of T cells in localized non-small cell lung cancer. TCRdb keeps only in-frame clones here, not all; method: immunoSEQ multiplex PCR. This table holds 35,000 to 50,000 clones, roughly 80% found once. The input for sequencing was PBMCs, taken before any cancer treatment. The receptor set was obtained from a woman aged 35 to 69 with stage II squamous cell lung carcinoma.

The chain is built from TRBV29-1 and TRBJ2-6; the match to TRBD1 covers 11 bases. CDR1 and CDR2 from the germline V gene are SQVTM and ANQGSEA. V was clipped by 6 bases and J by 0 bases; unmatched bases: 4. The CDR3 has 16 amino acids. Written as DNA, the CDR3 is TGCAGCGTGGGGGGACAGGGGGGCTCTGGGGCCAACGTCCTGACTTTC. It translates to CSVGGQGGSGANVLTF.

This clone was counted only a few times. The chain recombines TRBV7-6 with TRBJ1-2; TRBD1 matches at 7 bases. Germline V gene data show CDR1 as SGHVS and CDR2 as FNYEAQ. This CDR3 spans 14 amino acids. The trim removed 3 bases at V and 6 bases at J, leaving 7 bases unmatched. The CDR3 protein is CASSLDGTDNGYTF. CDR3 nucleotides: TGTGCCAGCAGCTTGGACGGGACAGATAATGGCTACACCTTC. The full variable domain, with the rest looked up from reference TRBV7-6 and TRBJ1-2, is GAGVSQSPRYKVTKRGQDVALRCDPISGHVSLYWYRQALGQGPEFLTYFNYEAQQDKSGLPNDRFSAERPEGSISTLTIQRTEQRDSAMYRCASSLDGTDNGYTFGSGTRLTVV.

The J gene is TRBJ1-2, the V gene TRBV6-5; 12 nucleotides line up with TRBD1. The CDR3 has 16 residues. From germline, CDR1 is MNHEY and CDR2 SVGAGI. Trimming cost V 2 bases and J 8 bases; bases outside gene matches: 9. The CDR3 protein is CASSYTGQGARNGYTF. The DNA of the CDR3 is TGTGCCAGCAGTTACACGGGACAGGGGGCGAGGAACGGCTACACCTTC.

The gene calls are TRBV11-2 and TRBJ1-1; tentatively, D is TRBD1 (6 bases). This CDR3 spans 13 amino acids. The V gene lost 3 bases and the J gene lost 5 bases, with 10 bases spanning the gap. In germline, CDR1 is SGHAT, CDR2 FQNNGV. Written as DNA, the CDR3 is TGTGCCAGCAGCTTGGGGGCAGGAACTGAAGCTTTCTTT. Protein product: CASSLGAGTEAFF.

This chain links TRBV7-9 with TRBJ2-1; D uncertain. Germline V lookup: CDR1 SEHNR, CDR2 FQNEAQ (reference sequence). This CDR3 spans 14 amino acids. Trimming removed 5 bases at V and 6 bases at J, with 14 bases between. CDR3 bases: TGTGCCAGCAGCCCGTTTTCGTCCGGCAATGAGCAGTTCTTC. Translating gives CASSPFSSGNEQFF.

The chain links TRBV18 to TRBJ1-4; D perhaps matches TRBD1 (5 bases). The CDR3 covers 17 residues. Trimming took 0 bases from V and 4 from J, leaving 15 bases between them. The germline gives CDR1 KGHSH, CDR2 LQKENI. CDR3 region: CASSPPGRAGLNEKLFF. The CDR3 DNA reads as TGTGCCAGCTCACCACCGGGCAGGGCTGGTCTTAATGAAAAACTGTTTTTT.

This clone is a singleton in its sample. V is TRBV5-1 and J is TRBJ1-1; D possibly corresponds to TRBD1 (6 bases). Germline CDR1 reads SGHRS; CDR2 reads YFSETQ. V lost 4 bases and J lost 0, with 16 bases in between. The CDR3 extends over 16 amino acids. CDR3: CASSLAATGLNTEAFF. Here the CDR3 DNA reads TGCGCCAGCAGCCTCGCCGCGACAGGCCTGAACACTGAAGCTTTCTTT.

The table lists this clone with a few counts. This chain links TRBV28 with TRBJ1-1; the D gene is possibly TRBD1 (5 bases). Germline V CDR1 and CDR2: MDHEN, SYDVKM. V lost 6 bases, J lost 1 base, and 15 bases lay in between. CDR3 length: 15 residues. The CDR3, as DNA: TGTGCCAGCAGCCCCGGGACCGGGGCGAACACTGAAGCTTTCTTT. It specifies CASSPGTGANTEAFF.

The rearrangement joins TRBV5-1 to TRBJ2-1, with D perhaps TRBD2 (5 bases). The V end lost 7 bases, the J end lost 4 bases, and 15 bases lay between the germline ends. Germline V gene data show CDR1 as SGHRS and CDR2 as YFSETQ. The CDR3 consists of 14 residues. The CDR3 loop is CASRAPGLYNEQFF. The CDR3, as DNA: TGCGCCAGCCGCGCCCCGGGATTATACAATGAGCAGTTCTTC.

V usage is TRBV18 and J usage is TRBJ1-5; TRBD1 agrees at 9 bases. The CDR3 is made up of 15 amino acids. The ends lost 5 bases at V and 5 bases at J; junction bases unmatched: 7. The V gene's germline CDR1 is KGHSH and CDR2 LQKENI. As DNA, the CDR3 is TGTGCCAGCTCATCCGAGACAGGGGGGCATCAGCCCCAGCATTTT. The encoded protein is CASSSETGGHQPQHF.

The chain has TRBV5-1 and TRBJ2-3; D may be TRBD1 (6 bases). The germline CDR1 and CDR2 sequences are SGHRS and YFSETQ. V was shortened by 4 bases and J by 1 base, with 16 bases between the two germline ends. The CDR3 covers 16 residues. The CDR3 coding sequence is TGCGCCAGCAGCGGGATACAGGGCGATGGCACAGATACGCAGTATTTT. Translating it yields CASSGIQGDGTDTQYF.

Comment on this clone: Distinct nucleotide sequences in the sample also encode this CDR3. The V and J genes are TRBV6-5 and TRBJ1-5, with D uncertain. V shed 8 bases and J shed 7 bases, with 12 bases lying between them. There are 12 residues in the CDR3. The V gene's germline CDR1 is MNHEY and CDR2 SVGAGI. CDR3 in amino acids: CASGRPGQPQHF. The CDR3 DNA sequence: TGTGCCAGCGGGAGGCCTGGGCAGCCCCAGCATTTT.

This chain connects TRBV5-1 to TRBJ1-3, with D perhaps TRBD1 (6 bases). From germline, CDR1 is SGHRS and CDR2 YFSETQ. V dropped 4 bases and J dropped 0 bases, with 14 bases sitting between them. The CDR3 contains 16 residues. CDR3 sequence reads: CASSPTGINSGNTIYF. The DNA for the CDR3 is TGCGCCAGCAGCCCTACAGGGATCAACTCTGGAAACACCATATATTTT.

The chain combines TRBV29-1 with TRBJ2-2; TRBD2 is a possible D gene (5 bases). The CDR3 spans 14 residues. V gave up 0 bases and J gave up 6 bases, with 11 bases separating them. Germline assignment: CDR1 SQVTM and CDR2 ANQGSEA. The CDR3 nucleotides read TGCAGCGTTGAAGATGGGTGGGAGTCCGGGGAGCTGTTTTTT. Amino acid sequence: CSVEDGWESGELFF.

V is TRBV7-2 and J is TRBJ1-6; the D gene is possibly TRBD1 (6 bases). From germline, CDR1 is SGHTA and CDR2 FQGNSA. V was shortened by 5 bases and J by 7 bases, with 18 bases between the two germline ends. The CDR3 covers 16 residues. The DNA for the CDR3 is TGTGCCAGCAGCCTCCTAGGGACATCTCCCAATTCACCCCTCCACTTT. Residues: CASSLLGTSPNSPLHF. Supplemented by reference TRBV7-2 and TRBJ1-6, the full variable domain reads GAGVSQSPSNKVTEKGKDVELRCDPISGHTALYWYRQSLGQGLEFLIYFQGNSAPDKSGLPSDRFSAERTGGSVSTLTIQRTQQEDSAVYLCASSLLGTSPNSPLHFGNGTRLTVT.

V is TRBV27 and J is TRBJ2-7; D uncertain. CDR1 is MNHEY, CDR2 SMNVEV, per germline (reference sequence). Trimming removed 2 bases at V and 0 bases at J, with 2 bases between. The CDR3 spans 12 residues. The CDR3, as DNA: TGTGCCAGCAGTTTACTCTCCTACGAGCAGTACTTC. This translates into CASSLLSYEQYF.

V is TRBV5-5 and J is TRBJ2-5; 7 positions match TRBD2. The germline gives CDR1 SGHKS, CDR2 YYEKEE (reference sequence). Trimming removed 2 bases from V and 2 bases from J; junction bases left unmatched: 3. This CDR3 contains 14 residues. The CDR3, as DNA: TGTGCCAGCAGCTTTTACGGGGGGCAAGAGACCCAGTACTTC. It encodes CASSFYGGQETQYF.

The V call is TRBV19, the J call TRBJ1-4, with TRBD1 as a possible D gene (5 bases). Germline assignment: CDR1 LNHDA and CDR2 SQIVND (reference sequence). V was pared by 6 bases and J by 0 bases, with 14 bases between. The CDR3 covers 16 residues. The CDR3 coding sequence is TGTGCCAGTAGCAGGTTACAGGCCTCAACTAATGAAAAACTGTTTTTT. This codes for CASSRLQASTNEKLFF.

This sequence joins TRBV7-2 and TRBJ1-4; 8 bases match TRBD1. Germline lookup yields CDR1 SGHTA and CDR2 FQGNSA. The CDR3 spans 14 residues. Trimming at V came to 5 bases and at J to 6 bases, leaving 5 bases not matched to a gene. The CDR3 here is CASSPGGLDEKLFF. The CDR3 DNA follows: TGTGCCAGCAGCCCAGGGGGCTTGGATGAAAAACTGTTTTTT.

The rearrangement joins TRBV19 to TRBJ2-5; D unclear. The germline V gene encodes CDR1 LNHDA and CDR2 SQIVND (reference sequence). Trimming took 5 bases from V and 1 from J, leaving 8 bases between them. The CDR3 covers 13 residues. The CDR3, as DNA: TGTGCCAGTAGTGTCGACTTCCAAGAGACCCAGTACTTC. Its translation is CASSVDFQETQYF. Supplemented by reference TRBV19 and TRBJ2-5, the full variable domain reads DGGITQSPKYLFRKEGQNVTLSCEQNLNHDAMYWYRQDPGQGLRLIYYSQIVNDFQKGDIAEGYSVSREKKESFPLTVTSAQKNPTAFYLCASSVDFQETQYFGPGTRLLVL.

This rearrangement joins TRBV7-3 to TRBJ2-2; TRBD1 matches 8 bases. The trim removed 6 bases at V and 7 bases at J, leaving 10 bases unmatched. Germline V CDR1 and CDR2: SGHTA, FQGTGA. CDR3 length: 15 amino acids. The CDR3 loop is CASRNHQGADGELFF. The CDR3 bases are TGTGCCAGCAGAAATCACCAGGGGGCCGACGGGGAGCTGTTTTTT. The whole variable domain, filled in from reference TRBV7-3 and TRBJ2-2, reads GAGVSQTPSNKVTEKGKYVELRCDPISGHTALYWYRQSLGQGPEFLIYFQGTGAADDSGLPNDRFFAVRPEGSVSTLKIQRTERGDSAVYLCASRNHQGADGELFFGEGSRLTVL.